Listed here are 18 T cell receptor beta chains from one sample, sequenced in a study of shared clonotypes between healthy human individuals. The naive CD8 population came from CD45RO-negative cells selected for CCR7, without terminally differentiated effector memory CD45RA+ cells. The table came from immunoSEQ multiplex PCR; TCRdb's copy has only in-frame clones and leaves some out. The profile shows millions of clones, approximately 95% of them singletons. The specimen was naive CD8+ T cells sorted from blood. Receptor source: a man younger than 30 in good health.

The chain combines TRBV6-6 with TRBJ1-2; weak D call: TRBD1 (5 bases). This CDR3 has 14 residues. Per the germline V gene, CDR1 is MNHNY and CDR2 is SVGAGI (reference sequence). Trimming shortened V by 0 bases and J by 3 bases, and 8 bases separated the two germline ends. The CDR3 region has the DNA TGTGCCAGCAGTTACTCAGGGGAGTACTATGGCTACACCTTC. It translates to CASSYSGEYYGYTF.

The J gene is TRBJ2-2, the V gene TRBV7-9, with 7 positions matching TRBD2. CDR3 length: 15 amino acids. Germline-derived CDR1 and CDR2 are SEHNR and FQNEAQ (reference sequence). V shed 2 bases, J shed 7 bases, and the junction held 7 bases outside the gene matches. CDR3 region: CASSLLTSSGGELFF. The CDR3, as DNA: TGTGCCAGCAGCTTACTGACTAGCTCGGGCGGGGAGCTGTTTTTT.

This chain's CDR3 is CASSEIKASGRANEQFF. Written as DNA, the CDR3 is TGTGCCAGCAGTGAGATTAAAGCTAGCGGGAGGGCCAATGAGCAGTTCTTC. V gene TRBV2 combines with J gene TRBJ2-1; TRBD2 matches 12 bases. Germline V gives CDR1 SNHLY, CDR2 FYNNEI. The trim removed 3 bases at V and 6 bases at J, leaving 9 bases unmatched. This CDR3 has 17 residues.

This sequence joins TRBV28 and TRBJ1-6, with D unresolved. Trimming removed 3 bases at V and 3 bases at J, with 12 bases between. CDR1 is MDHEN, CDR2 SYDVKM, per germline. The CDR3 extends over 16 amino acids. The chain's CDR3 is CASSFPGNNYNSPLHF. The CDR3 DNA reads TGTGCCAGCAGTTTTCCGGGGAATAACTATAATTCACCCCTCCACTTT. Full variable domain (remainder filled in from reference TRBV28 and TRBJ1-6): DVKVTQSSRYLVKRTGEKVFLECVQDMDHENMFWYRQDPGLGLRLIYFSYDVKMKEKGDIPEGYSVSREKKERFSLILESASTNQTSMYLCASSFPGNNYNSPLHFGNGTRLTVT.

CDR3 sequence: CASTRGYSPLHF. The CDR3 nucleotides are TGTGCCAGCACCCGAGGGTATTCACCCCTCCACTTT. The rearrangement uses TRBV28 and TRBJ1-6; D unclear. Germline CDR1 and CDR2: MDHEN and SYDVKM. Between the trimmed V and J ends, which lost 7 bases and 8 bases, there was a span of 9 bases. The CDR3 loop spans 12 amino acids.

V is TRBV6-1 and J is TRBJ2-1; D gene uncertain. Germline-derived CDR1 and CDR2 are MNHNS and SASEGT. Trimming removed 7 bases from V and 1 base from J, with 8 bases in between. The CDR3 has 13 amino acids. The CDR3 loop is CASTSWSYNEQFF. DNA for the CDR3: TGTGCCAGCACCTCTTGGTCCTACAATGAGCAGTTCTTC.

The genes are TRBV7-6 and TRBJ1-1; maybe TRBD1 (6 bases). This CDR3 comprises 15 residues. V lost 1 base, J lost 4 bases, and 13 bases lay in between. The germline gives CDR1 SGHVS, CDR2 FNYEAQ. The CDR3 here is CASSLVKGGGTEAFF. The DNA for the CDR3 is TGTGCCAGCAGCTTAGTTAAGGGGGGAGGCACTGAAGCTTTCTTT.

This chain connects TRBV7-9 to TRBJ2-1, with 16 bases aligning to TRBD2. CDR1 is SEHNR, CDR2 FQNEAQ, per germline (reference sequence). V gave up 5 bases and J gave up 7 bases; unmatched junction bases: 11. This CDR3 is built from 18 residues. The CDR3 sequence is CASSITPGLAGGRNEQFF. Written as DNA, the CDR3 is TGTGCCAGCAGCATTACTCCGGGACTAGCGGGGGGGAGGAATGAGCAGTTCTTC. Looking up the rest from reference TRBV7-9 and TRBJ2-1 gives the full variable domain: DTGVSQNPRHKITKRGQNVTFRCDPISEHNRLYWYRQTLGQGPEFLTYFQNEAQLEKSRLLSDRFSAERPKGSFSTLEIQRTEQGDSAMYLCASSITPGLAGGRNEQFFGPGTRLTVL.

The chain carries TRBV9 and TRBJ2-5; 13 nucleotides line up with TRBD2. Looked up from germline, CDR1 is SGDLS and CDR2 is YYNGEE. V shed 3 bases and J 5 bases; nucleotides not matched to a gene: 7. CDR3 length: 16 residues. The CDR3: CASSGRTSGSIETQYF. DNA of the CDR3: TGTGCCAGCAGCGGGAGGACTAGCGGGAGCATCGAGACCCAGTACTTC.

Remarks on this clone: The sample has other DNA sequences that encode this CDR3 too. This chain uses TRBV9 with TRBJ2-7; D gene unclear. V lost 0 bases and J lost 3, with 10 bases in between. The CDR3 spans 14 residues. Per the germline V gene, CDR1 is SGDLS and CDR2 is YYNGEE. CDR3 protein: CASSVGAFDYEQYF. The DNA of the CDR3 is TGTGCCAGCAGCGTAGGGGCGTTCGACTACGAGCAGTACTTC.

This chain uses TRBV6-5 with TRBJ2-1; D might be TRBD1 (5 bases). CDR1 and CDR2 (germline): MNHEY, SVGAGI. Trimming removed 0 bases from V and 10 bases from J, with 16 bases in between. This CDR3 comprises 15 residues. CDR3 DNA: TGTGCCAGCAGTTACTCGATTCAGGGAAGTGGGGAGCAGTTCTTC. This gives the protein CASSYSIQGSGEQFF.

This rearrangement joins TRBV7-2 to TRBJ1-1; the match to TRBD1 covers 9 bases. CDR3 size: 14 residues. The germline gives CDR1 SGHTA, CDR2 FQGNSA. Losses at the gene ends were 5 bases for V and 1 base for J; bases not matched to a gene: 2. CDR3: CASSATGGNTEAFF. The DNA for the CDR3 is TGTGCCAGCAGCGCGACAGGGGGGAACACTGAAGCTTTCTTT.

In nucleotides, the CDR3 is TGTGCCAGCAGCTTTAAAGGGGTGGACGAGCAGTACTTC. It is translated as CASSFKGVDEQYF. The J gene is TRBJ2-7, the V gene TRBV5-4, with D possibly matching TRBD1 (5 bases). Germline V gene lookup returns CDR1 SGHNT and CDR2 YYREEE (reference sequence). V gave up 2 bases and J gave up 5 bases, with 11 bases separating them. CDR3 length: 13 residues. Variable domain in full (rest from reference TRBV5-4 and TRBJ2-7): ETGVTQSPTHLIKTRGQQVTLRCSSQSGHNTVSWYQQALGQGPQFIFQYYREEENGRGNFPPRFSGLQFPNYSSELNVNALELDDSALYLCASSFKGVDEQYFGPGTRLTVT.

The J gene is TRBJ2-2, the V gene TRBV12-2; the D segment call TRBD1 is taken from the table without a DNA check. TRBV12-2 is given as a pseudogene. The CDR3 loop spans 14 amino acids. In DNA, the CDR3 is TGTGCAAGTCGCCGGACAGGGGGAACCGGGGAGCTGTTTTTT. Encoded protein: CASRRTGGTGELFF.

The rearrangement links TRBV2 to TRBJ2-7; perhaps TRBD1 as D (6 bases). V dropped 6 bases and J dropped 2 bases, with 8 bases sitting between them. This CDR3 has 12 residues. The germline CDR1 and CDR2 sequences are SNHLY and FYNNEI. The CDR3 region has the DNA TGTGCCAGCAGGGACAGCCCCTACGAGCAGTACTTC. Translating gives CASRDSPYEQYF.

The genes are TRBV28 and TRBJ2-5; 11 bases map to TRBD2. Trimming at V came to 2 bases and at J to 2 bases, leaving 7 bases not matched to a gene. The CDR3 runs 17 residues. The germline CDR1 and CDR2 sequences are MDHEN and SYDVKM. For the CDR3, the DNA is TGTGCCAGCAGTTTAAACATAGCGGGGGGGCCACAAGAGACCCAGTACTTC. Translation: CASSLNIAGGPQETQYF.

The chain links TRBV13 to TRBJ2-3; D possibly corresponds to TRBD2 (6 bases). The CDR3 contains 16 residues. The V end lost 1 base, the J end lost 0 bases, and 11 bases lay between the germline ends. The V gene's germline CDR1 is PRHDT and CDR2 FYEKMQ (reference sequence). Written as DNA, the CDR3 is TGTGCCAGCAGCTTAGCCCTTAGCGGTAGCACAGATACGCAGTATTTT. It encodes CASSLALSGSTDTQYF.

The chain couples TRBV9 to TRBJ1-5; 9 bases map to TRBD1. This CDR3 has 15 residues. Germline CDR1 reads SGDLS; CDR2 reads YYNGEE. J lost 6 bases, V lost 4 bases, and 8 bases had no gene match. The CDR3 here is CASSLGQGSGQPQHF. DNA for the CDR3: TGTGCCAGCAGCCTCGGACAGGGGTCCGGTCAGCCCCAGCATTTT.